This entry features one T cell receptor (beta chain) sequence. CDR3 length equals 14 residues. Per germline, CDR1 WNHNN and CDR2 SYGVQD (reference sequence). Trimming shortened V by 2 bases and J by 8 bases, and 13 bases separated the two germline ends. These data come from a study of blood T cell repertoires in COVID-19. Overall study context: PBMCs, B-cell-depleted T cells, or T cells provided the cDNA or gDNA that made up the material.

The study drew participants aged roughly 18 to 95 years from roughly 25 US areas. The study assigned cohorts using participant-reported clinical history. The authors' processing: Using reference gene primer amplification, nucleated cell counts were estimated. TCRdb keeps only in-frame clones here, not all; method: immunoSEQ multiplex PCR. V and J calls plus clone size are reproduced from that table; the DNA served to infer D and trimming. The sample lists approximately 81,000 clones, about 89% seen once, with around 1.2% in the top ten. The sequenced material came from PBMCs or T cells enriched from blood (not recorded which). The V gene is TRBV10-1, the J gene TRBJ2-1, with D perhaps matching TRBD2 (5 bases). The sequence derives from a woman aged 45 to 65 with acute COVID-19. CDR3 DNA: TGCGCCAGCAGTGAGCCCGGGATAAGCGATGAGCAGTTCTTC. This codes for CASSEPGISDEQFF.